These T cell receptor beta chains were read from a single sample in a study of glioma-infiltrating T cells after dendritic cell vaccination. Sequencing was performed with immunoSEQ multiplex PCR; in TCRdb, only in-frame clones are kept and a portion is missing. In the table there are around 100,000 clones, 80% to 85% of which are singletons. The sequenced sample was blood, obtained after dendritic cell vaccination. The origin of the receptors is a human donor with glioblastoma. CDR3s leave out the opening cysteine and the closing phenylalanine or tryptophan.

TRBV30	AWAQGEQY
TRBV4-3	ASSQDGGTGANVLT
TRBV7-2	ASSLRVLSYEQY
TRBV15	ATSRGQGRTGELF
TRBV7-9	ASSPQDYGYT
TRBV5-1	ASSLGVAGGYGYT
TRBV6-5	ASSNGQGAQPQH
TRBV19	ASSQSISGNTIY
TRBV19	ASSIEGGANSNQPQH
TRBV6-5	ASSYAQGYEQY
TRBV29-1	SDQQTGGLAEAF
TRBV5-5	ASSSLGADTQY
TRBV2	ASSVDRGDEKLF
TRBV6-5	ASRPTSGGARVQF
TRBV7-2	ASSPRQGADTGELF
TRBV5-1	ASSLARNEAF
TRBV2	ASRTGTSGGAIWLF
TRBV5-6	ASSFAGHSNQPQH
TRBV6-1	ASSVGQIISYEQY
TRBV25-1	ASSDRGPRNTEAF
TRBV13	ASSFRLAGQTDTQY
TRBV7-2	ASSVTGGVRAYEQY
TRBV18	ASSLFPGQGDSPLH
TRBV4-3	ASSQESGYADTQY
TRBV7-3	ASSLTPGERGGPRTQY
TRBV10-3	ATGTGGDQPQH
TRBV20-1	SAVGLAEQF
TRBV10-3	AISDLTGAATGELF
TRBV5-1	ASSAASGGQETQY
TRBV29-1	SVEEGGGEQY
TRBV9	ASSGISRGNSPLH
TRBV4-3	ASSQALGQGPSGANVLT
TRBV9	ASSVGDSHQPQH
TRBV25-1	ASSVMGGGTPRETQY
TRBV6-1	ASSITGNSNQPQH
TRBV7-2	ASSSPGGGNQPQH
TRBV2	ASTRLAGASYNEQF
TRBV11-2	ASSKRGGNNEQF
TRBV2	ASSQGYQPQH
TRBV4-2	ASSSRSEPGLAGGPETQY
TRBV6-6	ASSRDSEQF
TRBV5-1	ASSLAGSSGSPLH
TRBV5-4	ASSSKGQESGYT
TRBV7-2	ASSAGTSGGQNTGELF
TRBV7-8	ASSLGHRPLGGYT
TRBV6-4	ASSDSPLGAGGVEQF
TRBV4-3	ASSQVETASYGYT
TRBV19	ASSPFRDPGEETQY
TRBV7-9	ASSATGDYGYT
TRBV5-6	ASSLAGEQY